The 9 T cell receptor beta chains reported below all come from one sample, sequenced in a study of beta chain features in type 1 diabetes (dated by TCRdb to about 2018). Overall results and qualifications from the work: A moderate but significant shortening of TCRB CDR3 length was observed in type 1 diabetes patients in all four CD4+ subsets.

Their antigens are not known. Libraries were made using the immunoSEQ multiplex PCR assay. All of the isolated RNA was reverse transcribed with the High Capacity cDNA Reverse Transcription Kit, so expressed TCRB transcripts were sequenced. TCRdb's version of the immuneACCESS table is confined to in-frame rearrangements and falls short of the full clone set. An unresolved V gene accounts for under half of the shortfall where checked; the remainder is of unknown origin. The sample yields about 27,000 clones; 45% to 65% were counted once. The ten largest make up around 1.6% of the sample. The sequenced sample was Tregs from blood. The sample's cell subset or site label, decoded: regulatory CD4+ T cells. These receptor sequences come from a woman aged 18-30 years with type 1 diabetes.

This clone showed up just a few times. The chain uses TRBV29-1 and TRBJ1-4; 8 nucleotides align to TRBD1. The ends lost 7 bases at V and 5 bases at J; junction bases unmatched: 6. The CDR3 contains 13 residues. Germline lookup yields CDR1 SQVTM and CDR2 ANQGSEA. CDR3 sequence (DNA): TGCAGCGCTTCCGGGACAGGCAATGAAAAACTGTTTTTT. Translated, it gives CSASGTGNEKLFF.

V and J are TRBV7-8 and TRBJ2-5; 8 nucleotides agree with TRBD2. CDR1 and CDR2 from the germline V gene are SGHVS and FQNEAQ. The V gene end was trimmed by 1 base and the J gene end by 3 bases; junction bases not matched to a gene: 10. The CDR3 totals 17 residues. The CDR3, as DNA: TGTGCCAGCAGCTTAGAGGTGGGAAGCGGGAGAAAAGAGACCCAGTACTTC. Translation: CASSLEVGSGRKETQYF.

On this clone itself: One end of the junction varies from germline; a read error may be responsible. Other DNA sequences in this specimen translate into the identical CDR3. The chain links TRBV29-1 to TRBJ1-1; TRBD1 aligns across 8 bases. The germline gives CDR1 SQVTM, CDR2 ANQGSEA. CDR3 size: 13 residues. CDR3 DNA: TGCAGCATACGACAGGGGATGAACACTGAAGCCTTCTTT. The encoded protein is CSIRQGMNTEAFF.

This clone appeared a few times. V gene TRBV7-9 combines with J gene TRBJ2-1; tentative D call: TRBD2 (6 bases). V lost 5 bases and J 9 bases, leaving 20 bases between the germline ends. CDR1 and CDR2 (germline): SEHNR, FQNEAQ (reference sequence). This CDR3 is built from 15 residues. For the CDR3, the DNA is TGTGCCAGCAGCCCGGGACTCATAGTGTTTAGTGAGCAGTTCTTC. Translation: CASSPGLIVFSEQFF.

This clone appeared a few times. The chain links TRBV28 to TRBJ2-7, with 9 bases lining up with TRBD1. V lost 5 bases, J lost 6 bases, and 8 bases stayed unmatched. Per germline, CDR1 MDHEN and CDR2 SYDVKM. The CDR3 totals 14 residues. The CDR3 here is CASSQGQGIGEQYV. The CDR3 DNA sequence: TGTGCCAGCAGTCAAGGACAGGGGATAGGCGAGCAGTACGTC.

CDR3 nucleotide sequence: TGCGCCAGCAGCTTGACATCGTTTAATGAGCAGTTCTTC. It is translated as CASSLTSFNEQFF. The chain is built from TRBV5-1 and TRBJ2-1; no firm D call. The CDR3 totals 13 residues. With 1 base removed from V and 7 bases from J, the gap between germline ends came to 9 bases. Per germline, CDR1 SGHRS and CDR2 YFSETQ.

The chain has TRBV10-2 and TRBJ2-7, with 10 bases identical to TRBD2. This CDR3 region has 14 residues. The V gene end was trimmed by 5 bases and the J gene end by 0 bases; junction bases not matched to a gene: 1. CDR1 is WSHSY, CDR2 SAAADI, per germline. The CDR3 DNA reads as TGCGCCAGCAGTCTAGCGGGGGCCTCCTACGAGCAGTACTTC. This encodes CASSLAGASYEQYF.

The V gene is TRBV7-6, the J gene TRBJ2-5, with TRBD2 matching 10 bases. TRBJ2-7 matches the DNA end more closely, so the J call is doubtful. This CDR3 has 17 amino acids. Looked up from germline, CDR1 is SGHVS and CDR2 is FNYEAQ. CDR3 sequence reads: CASSLSPPAGGPHEQYF. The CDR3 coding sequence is TGTGCCAGCAGCTTAAGTCCCCCAGCGGGAGGGCCCCACGAGCAGTACTTC.

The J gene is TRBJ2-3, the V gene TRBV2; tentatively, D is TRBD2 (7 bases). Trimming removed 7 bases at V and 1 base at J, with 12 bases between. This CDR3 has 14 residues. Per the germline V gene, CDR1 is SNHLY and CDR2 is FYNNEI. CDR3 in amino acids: CASNRGAGTDTQYF. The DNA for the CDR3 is TGTGCCAGCAACCGGGGGGCGGGCACAGATACGCAGTATTTT.